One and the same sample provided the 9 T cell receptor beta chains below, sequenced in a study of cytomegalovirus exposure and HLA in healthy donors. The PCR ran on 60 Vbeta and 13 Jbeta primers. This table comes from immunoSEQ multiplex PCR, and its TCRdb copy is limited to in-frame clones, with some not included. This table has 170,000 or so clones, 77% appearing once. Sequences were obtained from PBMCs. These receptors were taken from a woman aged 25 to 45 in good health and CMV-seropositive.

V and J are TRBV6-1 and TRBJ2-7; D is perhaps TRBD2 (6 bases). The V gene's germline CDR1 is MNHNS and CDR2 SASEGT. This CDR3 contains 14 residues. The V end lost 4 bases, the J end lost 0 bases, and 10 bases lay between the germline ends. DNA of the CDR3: TGTGCCAGCAGTGGAGGGCGGGGCTCCTACGAGCAGTACTTC. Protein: CASSGGRGSYEQYF.

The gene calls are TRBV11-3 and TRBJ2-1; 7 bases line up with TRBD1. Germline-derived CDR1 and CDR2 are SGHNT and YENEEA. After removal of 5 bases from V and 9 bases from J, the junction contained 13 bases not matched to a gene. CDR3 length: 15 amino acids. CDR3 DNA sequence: TGTGCCAGCAGCCCGGGGACAGCCTTAGAGACTGAGCAGTTCTTC. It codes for CASSPGTALETEQFF.

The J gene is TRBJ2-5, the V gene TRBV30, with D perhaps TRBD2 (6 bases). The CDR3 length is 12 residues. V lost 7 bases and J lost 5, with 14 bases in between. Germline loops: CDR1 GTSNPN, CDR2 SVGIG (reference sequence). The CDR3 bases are TGTGCCTTGACTAGTGCAGTCGAGACCCAGTACTTC. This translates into CALTSAVETQYF.

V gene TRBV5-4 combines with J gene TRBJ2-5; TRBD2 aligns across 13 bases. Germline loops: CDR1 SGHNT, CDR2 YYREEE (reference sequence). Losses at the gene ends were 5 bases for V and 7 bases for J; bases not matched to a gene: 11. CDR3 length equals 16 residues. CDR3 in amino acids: CASSTGTSGMGGTQYF. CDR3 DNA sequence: TGTGCCAGCAGTACCGGGACTAGCGGGATGGGGGGGACCCAGTACTTC. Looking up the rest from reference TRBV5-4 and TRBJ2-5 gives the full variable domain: ETGVTQSPTHLIKTRGQQVTLRCSSQSGHNTVSWYQQALGQGPQFIFQYYREEENGRGNFPPRFSGLQFPNYSSELNVNALELDDSALYLCASSTGTSGMGGTQYFGPGTRLLVL.

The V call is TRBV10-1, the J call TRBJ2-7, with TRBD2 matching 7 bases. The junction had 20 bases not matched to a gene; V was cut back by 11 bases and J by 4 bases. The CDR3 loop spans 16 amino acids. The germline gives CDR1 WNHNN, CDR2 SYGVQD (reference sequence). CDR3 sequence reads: CAPWRLAERPDYEQYF. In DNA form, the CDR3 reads TGCGCCCCATGGCGGCTAGCGGAAAGACCGGATTACGAGCAGTACTTC.

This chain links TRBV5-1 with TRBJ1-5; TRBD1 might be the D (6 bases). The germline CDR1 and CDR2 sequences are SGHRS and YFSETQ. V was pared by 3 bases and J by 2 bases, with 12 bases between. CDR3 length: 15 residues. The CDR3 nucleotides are TGCGCCAGCAGCTGGGCAGGGGTCGGCAATCAGCCCCAGCATTTT. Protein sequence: CASSWAGVGNQPQHF.

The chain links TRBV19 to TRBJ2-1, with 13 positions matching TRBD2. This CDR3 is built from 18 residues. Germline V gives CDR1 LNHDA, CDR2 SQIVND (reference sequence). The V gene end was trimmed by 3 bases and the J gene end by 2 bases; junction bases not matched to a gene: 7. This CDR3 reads CASSMGLAGLLPYNEQFF. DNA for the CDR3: TGTGCCAGTAGTATGGGACTAGCGGGATTATTACCCTACAATGAGCAGTTCTTC.

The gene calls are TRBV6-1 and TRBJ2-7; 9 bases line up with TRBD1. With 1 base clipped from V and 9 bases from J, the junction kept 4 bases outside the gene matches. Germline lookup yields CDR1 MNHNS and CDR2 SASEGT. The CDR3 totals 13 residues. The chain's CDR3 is CASSEDRGLGQYF. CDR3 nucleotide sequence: TGTGCCAGCAGTGAAGACAGGGGGCTTGGGCAGTACTTC.

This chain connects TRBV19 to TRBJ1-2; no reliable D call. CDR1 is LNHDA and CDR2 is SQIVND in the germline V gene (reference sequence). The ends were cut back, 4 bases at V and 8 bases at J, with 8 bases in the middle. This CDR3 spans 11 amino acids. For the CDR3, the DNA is TGTGCCAGTAGTAACCCCGGGGGCTACACCTTC. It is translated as CASSNPGGYTF.